The source of this T cell receptor (beta chain) is a study of post-analysis software for immune sequencing data. Overall study results and limits: Relative to controls, patients had several TRBV segments at higher frequency, with TRBV5-6, TRBV5-1 and TRBV20-1 among these.

From germline, CDR1 is SQVTM and CDR2 ANQGSEA. The length of the CDR3 is 13 residues. After removal of 8 bases from V and 6 bases from J, the junction contained 10 bases not matched to a gene. A word on this clonotype: Its antigen remains unidentified.

Sequencing libraries made from TCR beta cDNA carried unique molecular identifiers. TCRdb used MiXCR to reprocess the PCR reads, holding one entry per CDR3 protein. This sample has about 810,000 distinct CDR3 sequences, with roughly half found just once. V usage is TRBV29-1 and J usage is TRBJ1-2, with 9 bases lining up with TRBD1. The sample was blood. This TCR was recovered from a girl between 5 and 17 years old with multiple sclerosis. CDR3 nucleotides: TGCAGCCTGTCAAGGGGACAGGGCAATGGCTACACCTTC. This sequence encodes CSLSRGQGNGYTF.